The clone carrying this T cell receptor beta chain was seen just once. With a much larger clone just one base away, this may be a read error. This entry belongs to a study of tumor-infiltrating lymphocytes in primary liver carcinoma. Alongside blood RNA obtained from unsorted whole blood, germline DNA was also extracted. The investigators made TCR beta cDNA from approximately 510 ng total RNA, using a constant-region primer. Three rounds of nested multiplex PCR with slightly modified ARM-PCR produced TCR beta libraries. Researchers ran the first two PCR rounds for roughly 11 cycles each with TRBV1-TRBV30 forward primers and a C-beta reverse primer. Using its own MiXCR run on the multiplex PCR reads, TCRdb lists one record per CDR3 protein. This sample yields hundreds of thousands of distinct CDR3 sequences, of which around 50% are seen a single time; about a sixth belongs to the top ten. The CDR3 has 11 amino acids.

The source material was peripheral blood. The sequence derives from a woman aged 25 to 45 with primary liver carcinoma and hepatitis B virus infection. The gene calls are TRBV12-3 or TRBV12-4 and TRBJ2-3, with D unclear. CDR3 DNA: TGTGCCAGCGGTTTCACAGATACGCAGTATTTT. Translation: CASGFTDTQYF.